The 7 T cell receptor beta chains below were found in one sample sequenced in a study of identical twins' blood T cells. TCRdb ran MiXCR on the 5' RACE reads and lists one entry per CDR3 protein. The data show a few hundred thousand distinct CDR3 sequences, with about 28% seen just once and around 5.6% held by the top ten. The specimen was PBMCs. These receptors were collected from a woman aged 18-55 years in good health.

This clonotype was counted at least ten times. This chain uses TRBV20-1 with TRBJ2-1; D possibly corresponds to TRBD2 (5 bases). This CDR3 is 15 amino acids long. The V gene's germline CDR1 is DFQATT and CDR2 SNEGSKA (reference sequence). Trimming removed 0 bases from V and 7 bases from J, with 16 bases in between. The CDR3 loop is CSARDGAGPGNEQFF. The CDR3 DNA reads TGCAGTGCTAGAGATGGTGCGGGTCCTGGGAATGAGCAGTTCTTC.

This clonotype was counted a few times. The chain employs TRBV5-6 and TRBJ2-3, with a weak D call TRBD1 (5 bases). The CDR3 length is 14 residues. Germline-derived CDR1 and CDR2 are SGHDT and YYEEEE. The V end lost 3 bases, the J end lost 5 bases, and 13 bases lay between the germline ends. CDR3 DNA sequence: TGTGCCAGCAGCTGGCGGACAAATGGAGATACGCAGTATTTT. This sequence encodes CASSWRTNGDTQYF.

This rearrangement joins TRBV11-2 to TRBJ2-1; D unclear. V lost 5 bases, J lost 7 bases, and 6 bases lay in between. The germline gives CDR1 SGHAT, CDR2 FQNNGV. The CDR3 is 11 residues long. The CDR3 DNA sequence: TGTGCCAGCAGCCGCGTTAATGAGCAGTTCTTC. This gives the protein CASSRVNEQFF.

This clonotype was recorded a few times. The chain has TRBV28 and TRBJ1-5; a weak D match, TRBD1 (5 bases). This CDR3 spans 14 amino acids. Germline assignment: CDR1 MDHEN and CDR2 SYDVKM. Between the trimmed V and J ends, which lost 7 bases and 6 bases, there was a span of 16 bases. In nucleotides, the CDR3 is TGTGCCAGCACCCTCGGGGGGGTCGGTCAGCCCCAGCATTTT. As protein: CASTLGGVGQPQHF.

The table lists this clonotype with a few counts. The gene calls are TRBV5-1 and TRBJ2-3, with D hard to call. From germline, CDR1 is SGHRS and CDR2 YFSETQ. Deletions cut 3 bases from V and 0 bases from J, with 8 bases between. CDR3 length equals 14 residues. CDR3 sequence: CASSSPISTDTQYF. Written as DNA, the CDR3 is TGCGCCAGCAGCTCGCCTATAAGCACAGATACGCAGTATTTT. Looking up the rest from reference TRBV5-1 and TRBJ2-3 gives the full variable domain: KAGVTQTPRYLIKTRGQQVTLSCSPISGHRSVSWYQQTPGQGLQFLFEYFSETQRNKGNFPGRFSGRQFSNSRSEMNVSTLELGDSALYLCASSSPISTDTQYFGPGTRLTVL.

This clonotype was counted only a few times. The chain employs TRBV7-9 and TRBJ1-4, with D possibly being TRBD1 (5 bases). The germline V and J ends were trimmed by 6 bases and 4 bases, with 15 bases remaining between them. Looked up from germline, CDR1 is SEHNR and CDR2 is FQNEAQ (reference sequence). The CDR3 extends over 15 amino acids. The DNA of the CDR3 is TGTGCCAGCAGTGACCGGGACGGTCATAATGAAAAACTGTTTTTT. Encoded protein: CASSDRDGHNEKLFF. Variable domain in full (rest from reference TRBV7-9 and TRBJ1-4): DTGVSQNPRHKITKRGQNVTFRCDPISEHNRLYWYRQTLGQGPEFLTYFQNEAQLEKSRLLSDRFSAERPKGSFSTLEIQRTEQGDSAMYLCASSDRDGHNEKLFFGSGTQLSVL.

In this sample, this clonotype turned up a few times. In nucleotides, the CDR3 is TGCGCCAGCATGCCACAGGGTAACTATGGCTACACCTTC. This encodes CASMPQGNYGYTF. The gene calls are TRBV5-1 and TRBJ1-2; TRBD1 is a possible D gene (6 bases). V was cut by 6 bases and J by 1 base, with 10 bases left in between. The CDR3 is 13 amino acids. Germline-derived CDR1 and CDR2 are SGHRS and YFSETQ.